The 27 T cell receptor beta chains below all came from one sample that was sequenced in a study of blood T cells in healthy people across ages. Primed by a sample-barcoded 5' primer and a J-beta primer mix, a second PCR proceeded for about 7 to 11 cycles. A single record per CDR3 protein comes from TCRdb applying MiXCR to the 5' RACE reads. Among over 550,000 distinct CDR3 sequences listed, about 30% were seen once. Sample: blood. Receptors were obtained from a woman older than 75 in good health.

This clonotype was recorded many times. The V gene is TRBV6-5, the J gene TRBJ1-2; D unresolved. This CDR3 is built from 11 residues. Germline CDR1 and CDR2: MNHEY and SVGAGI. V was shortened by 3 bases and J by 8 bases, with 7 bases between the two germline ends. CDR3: CASSYGIGYTF. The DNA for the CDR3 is TGTGCCAGCAGTTATGGAATCGGCTACACCTTC.

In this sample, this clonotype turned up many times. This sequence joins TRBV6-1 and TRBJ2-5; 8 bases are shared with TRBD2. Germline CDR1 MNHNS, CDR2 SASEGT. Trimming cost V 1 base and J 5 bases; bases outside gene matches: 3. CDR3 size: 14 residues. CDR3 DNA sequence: TGTGCCAGCAGTGAAGGGACTAGCCGGGAGACCCAGTACTTC. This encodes CASSEGTSRETQYF.

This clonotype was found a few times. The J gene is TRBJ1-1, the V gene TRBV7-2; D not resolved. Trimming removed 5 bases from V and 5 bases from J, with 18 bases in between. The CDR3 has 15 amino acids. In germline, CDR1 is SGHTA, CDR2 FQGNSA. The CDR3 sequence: CASSAEGNLYTEAFF. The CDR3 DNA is TGTGCCAGCAGCGCGGAGGGCAATTTATATACTGAAGCTTTCTTT.

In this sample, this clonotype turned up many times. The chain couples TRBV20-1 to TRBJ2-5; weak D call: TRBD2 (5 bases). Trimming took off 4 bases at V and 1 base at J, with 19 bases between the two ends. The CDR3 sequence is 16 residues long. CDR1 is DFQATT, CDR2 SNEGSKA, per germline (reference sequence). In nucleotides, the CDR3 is TGCAGTGCTAATCCTCCTCTGCCAGGACTCCAAGAGACCCAGTACTTC. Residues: CSANPPLPGLQETQYF.

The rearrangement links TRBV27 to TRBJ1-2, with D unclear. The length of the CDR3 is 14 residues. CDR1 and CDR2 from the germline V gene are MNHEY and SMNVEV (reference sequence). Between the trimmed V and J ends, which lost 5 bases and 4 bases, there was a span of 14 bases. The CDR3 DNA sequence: TGTGCCAGCAGTCAATTAGGAGAGGGCTATGGCTACACCTTC. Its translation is CASSQLGEGYGYTF.

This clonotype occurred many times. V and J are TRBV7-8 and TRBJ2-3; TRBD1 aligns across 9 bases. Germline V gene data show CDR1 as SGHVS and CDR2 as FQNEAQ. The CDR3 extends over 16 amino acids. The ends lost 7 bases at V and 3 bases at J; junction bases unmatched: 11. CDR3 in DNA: TGTGCCAGCACCAACCTGGGACAGGGAGGGACAGATACGCAGTATTTT. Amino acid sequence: CASTNLGQGGTDTQYF.

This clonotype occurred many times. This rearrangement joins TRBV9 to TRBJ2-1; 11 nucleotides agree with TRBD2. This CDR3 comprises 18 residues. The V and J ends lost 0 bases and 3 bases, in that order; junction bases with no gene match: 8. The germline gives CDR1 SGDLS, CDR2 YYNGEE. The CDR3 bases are TGTGCCAGCAGCGTAGGGGTTAGCGGGGGGGCGGGCTACAATGAGCAGTTCTTC. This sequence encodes CASSVGVSGGAGYNEQFF.

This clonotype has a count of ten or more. The CDR3 sequence is CGAGQASNQPQHF. The CDR3, as DNA: TGCGGGGCAGGACAGGCTAGCAATCAGCCCCAGCATTTT. The V call is TRBV20-1, the J call TRBJ1-5; 7 positions match TRBD1. The CDR3 has 13 amino acids. Per germline, CDR1 DFQATT and CDR2 SNEGSKA (reference sequence).

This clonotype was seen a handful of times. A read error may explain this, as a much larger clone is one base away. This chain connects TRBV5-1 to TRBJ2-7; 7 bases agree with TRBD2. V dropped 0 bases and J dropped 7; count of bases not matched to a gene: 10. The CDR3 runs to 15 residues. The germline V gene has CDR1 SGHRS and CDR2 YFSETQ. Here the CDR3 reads CASSLDGLDRFEQYF. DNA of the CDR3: TGCGCCAGCAGCTTGGACGGACTAGATAGGTTTGAGCAGTACTTC.

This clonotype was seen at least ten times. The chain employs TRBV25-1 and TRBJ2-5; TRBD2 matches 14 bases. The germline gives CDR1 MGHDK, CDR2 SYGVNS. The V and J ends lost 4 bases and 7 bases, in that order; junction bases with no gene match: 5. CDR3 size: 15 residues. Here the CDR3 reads CASSVTSGGAGTQYF. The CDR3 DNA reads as TGTGCCAGCAGTGTGACTAGCGGGGGGGCGGGGACCCAGTACTTC.

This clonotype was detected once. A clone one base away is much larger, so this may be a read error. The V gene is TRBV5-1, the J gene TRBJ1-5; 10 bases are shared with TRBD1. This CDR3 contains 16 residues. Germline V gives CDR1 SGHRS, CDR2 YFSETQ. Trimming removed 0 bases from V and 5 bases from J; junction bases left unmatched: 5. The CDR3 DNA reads TGCGCCAGCAGCTTGGAGGAGACAGGGGGCGATCAGCCCCAGCATTTT. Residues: CASSLEETGGDQPQHF.

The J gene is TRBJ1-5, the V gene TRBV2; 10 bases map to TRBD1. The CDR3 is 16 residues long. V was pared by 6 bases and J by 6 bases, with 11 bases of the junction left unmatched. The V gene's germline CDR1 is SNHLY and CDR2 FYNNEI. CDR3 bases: TGTGCCAGCAGGCCCAGGGCCGGGACAGGGGCTCAGCCCCAGCATTTT. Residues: CASRPRAGTGAQPQHF.

DNA for the CDR3: TGCAGTGCTAGGGGTTCGAGCGCCCAAGAGACCCAGTACTTC. This codes for CSARGSSAQETQYF. V and J are TRBV20-1 and TRBJ2-5; D gene unclear. Trimming removed 3 bases from V and 1 base from J, with 12 bases in between. CDR1 and CDR2 from the germline V gene are DFQATT and SNEGSKA (reference sequence). This CDR3 spans 14 amino acids.

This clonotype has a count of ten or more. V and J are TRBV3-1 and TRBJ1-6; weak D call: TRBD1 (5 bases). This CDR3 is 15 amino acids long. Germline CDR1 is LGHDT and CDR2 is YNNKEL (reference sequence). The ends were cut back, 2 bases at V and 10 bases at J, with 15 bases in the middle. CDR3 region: CASSQTGTRGSPLHF. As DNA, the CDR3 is TGTGCCAGCAGCCAAACGGGGACGAGAGGCTCACCCCTCCACTTT.

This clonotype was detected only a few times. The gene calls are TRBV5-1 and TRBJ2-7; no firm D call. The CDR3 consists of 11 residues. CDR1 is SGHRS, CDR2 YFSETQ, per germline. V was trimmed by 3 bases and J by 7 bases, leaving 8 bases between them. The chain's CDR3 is CASSSGLEQYF. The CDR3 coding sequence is TGCGCCAGCAGCTCCGGGCTGGAGCAGTACTTC.

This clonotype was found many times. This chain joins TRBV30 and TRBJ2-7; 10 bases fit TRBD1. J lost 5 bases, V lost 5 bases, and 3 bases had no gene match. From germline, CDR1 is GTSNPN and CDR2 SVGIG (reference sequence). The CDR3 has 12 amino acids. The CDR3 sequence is CAWGTGANEQYF. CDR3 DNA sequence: TGTGCCTGGGGGACAGGGGCGAACGAGCAGTACTTC.

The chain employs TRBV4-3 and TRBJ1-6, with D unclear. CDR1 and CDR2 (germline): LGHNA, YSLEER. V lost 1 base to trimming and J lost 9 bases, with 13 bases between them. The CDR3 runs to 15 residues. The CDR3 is CASSQARGLGSPLHF. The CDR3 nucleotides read TGCGCCAGCAGCCAAGCACGGGGATTGGGTTCACCCCTCCACTTT.

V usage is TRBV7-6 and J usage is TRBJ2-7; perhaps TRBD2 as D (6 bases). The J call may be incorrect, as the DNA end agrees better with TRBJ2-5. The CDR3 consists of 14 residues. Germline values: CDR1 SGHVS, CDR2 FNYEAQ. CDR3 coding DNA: TGTGCCAGCAGCTTAGGTACGGGGGAGGAGACCCAGTACTTC. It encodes CASSLGTGEETQYF.

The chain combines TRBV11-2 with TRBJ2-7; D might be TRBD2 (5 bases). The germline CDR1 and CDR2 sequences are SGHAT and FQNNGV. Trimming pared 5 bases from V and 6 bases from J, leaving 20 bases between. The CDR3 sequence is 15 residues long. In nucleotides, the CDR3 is TGTGCCAGCAGCCCCGGGAACGTGGCCTTGGGCGAGCAGTACTTC. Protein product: CASSPGNVALGEQYF.

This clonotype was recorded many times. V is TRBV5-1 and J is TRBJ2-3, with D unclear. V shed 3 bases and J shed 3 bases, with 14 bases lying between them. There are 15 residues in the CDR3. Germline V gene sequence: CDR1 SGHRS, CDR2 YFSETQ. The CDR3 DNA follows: TGCGCCAGCAGCTCGGACGGACGGGCAACAGATACGCAGTATTTT. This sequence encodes CASSSDGRATDTQYF.

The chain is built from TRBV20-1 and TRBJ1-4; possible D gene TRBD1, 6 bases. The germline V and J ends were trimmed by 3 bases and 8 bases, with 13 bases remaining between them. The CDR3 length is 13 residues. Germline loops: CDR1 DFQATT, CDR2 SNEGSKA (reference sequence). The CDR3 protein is CSASRGREEKLFF. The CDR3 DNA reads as TGCAGTGCTAGCAGGGGAAGAGAAGAAAAACTGTTTTTT.

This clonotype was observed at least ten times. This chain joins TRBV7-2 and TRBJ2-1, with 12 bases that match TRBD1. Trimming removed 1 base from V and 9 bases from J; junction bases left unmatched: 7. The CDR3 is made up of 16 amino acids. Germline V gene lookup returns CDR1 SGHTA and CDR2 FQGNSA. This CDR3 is CASSLGGQGAKSEQFF. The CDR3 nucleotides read TGTGCCAGCAGCTTAGGGGGACAGGGGGCGAAGAGTGAGCAGTTCTTC.

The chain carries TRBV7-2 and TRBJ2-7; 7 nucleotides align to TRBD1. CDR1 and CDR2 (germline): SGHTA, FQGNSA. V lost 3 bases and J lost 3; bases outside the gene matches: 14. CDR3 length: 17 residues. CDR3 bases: TGTGCCAGCAGCTTGACGCTCCCGGGACAGCCCCTCTACGAGCAGTACTTC. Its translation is CASSLTLPGQPLYEQYF.

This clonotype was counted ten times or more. The CDR3 sequence is CASSLYSAYEQYF. The CDR3 DNA follows: TGCGCCAGCAGCCTGTACAGTGCCTACGAGCAGTACTTC. The rearrangement joins TRBV5-1 to TRBJ2-7; D is unresolved. Trimming removed 4 bases at V and 2 bases at J, with 10 bases between. Germline V lookup: CDR1 SGHRS, CDR2 YFSETQ. The CDR3 contains 13 residues.

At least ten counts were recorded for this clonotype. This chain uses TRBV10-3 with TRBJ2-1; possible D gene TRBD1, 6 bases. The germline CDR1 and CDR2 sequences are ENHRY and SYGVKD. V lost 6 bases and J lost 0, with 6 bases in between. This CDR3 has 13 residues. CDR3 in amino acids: CAIRDSSYNEQFF. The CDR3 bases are TGTGCCATCAGGGACAGCTCCTACAATGAGCAGTTCTTC.

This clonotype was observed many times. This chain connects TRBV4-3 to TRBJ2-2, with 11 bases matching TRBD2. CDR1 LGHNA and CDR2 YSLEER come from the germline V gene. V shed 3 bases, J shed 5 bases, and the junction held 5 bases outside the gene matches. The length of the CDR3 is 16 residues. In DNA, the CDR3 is TGCGCCAGCAGCCAGGATAGCGGGGGGGCGACCGGGGAGCTGTTTTTT. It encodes CASSQDSGGATGELFF.

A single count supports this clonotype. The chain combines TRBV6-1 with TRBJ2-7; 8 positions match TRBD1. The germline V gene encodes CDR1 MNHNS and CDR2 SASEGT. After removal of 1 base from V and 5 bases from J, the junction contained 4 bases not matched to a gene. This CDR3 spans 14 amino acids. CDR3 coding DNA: TGTGCCAGCAGTGAAGTGGACAGGGCCCACGAGCAGTACTTC. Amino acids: CASSEVDRAHEQYF.